The clone carrying this TCR beta chain was observed a handful of times. Its antigen is undetermined. The data were obtained in a study of T cells in Graves' hyperthyroidism and ophthalmopathy. General observations from the study: Ophthalmopathy was identified by the model a median about 6 months ahead of onset. Blood held most thyroid clonotypes expanded above 0.001 frequency.

Clinical symptoms, serum thyroxine and TRAb, thyroid ultrasound and orbital computed tomography were used for the diagnoses. Template material for amplifying TCR beta CDR3 regions consisted of RNA transcripts. During a first-round RT-PCR of the TCR CDR3, the HTBI primer set was used. TCRdb passed the multiplex PCR reads through MiXCR, listing each CDR3 protein once. The sample includes around 600,000 distinct CDR3 sequences, less than 45% of them seen just once. The germline V gene encodes CDR1 SEHNR and CDR2 FQNEAQ (reference sequence). V gave up 4 bases and J gave up 4 bases; unmatched junction bases: 5. The CDR3 extends over 14 amino acids.

This receptor was taken from an adult man with Graves' disease, either hyperthyroidism or ophthalmopathy (not recorded which). The sequenced sample was peripheral blood or thyroid tissue (not recorded which). The chain uses TRBV7-9 and TRBJ1-1, with TRBD1 identical over 8 bases. Written as DNA, the CDR3 is TGTGCCAGCAGCTACTTGACAGGGGTCACTGAAGCTTTCTTT. Its translation: CASSYLTGVTEAFF.